One sample yielded the 16 T cell receptor beta chains listed below, sequenced in a study of post-analysis software for immune sequencing data. Whole-study findings and limits: Relative to controls, patients had about five TRBV segments at higher frequency, with TRBV5-6, TRBV5-1 and TRBV20-1 among these.

Built from TCR beta cDNA, the libraries had unique molecular identifiers in them. TCRdb itself ran the PCR reads through MiXCR, one entry per CDR3 protein. The table shows about 820,000 distinct CDR3 sequences, with about 53% occurring only once. These receptors have no identified antigens. Sequencing was done on a sample of blood. These TCRs come from a girl aged 10-17 years with multiple sclerosis.

This clonotype was seen a handful of times. Here the CDR3 reads CASSRDREHEQYF. The CDR3 nucleotides are TGTGCCAGCAGTCGGGACAGGGAGCACGAGCAGTACTTC. The rearrangement uses TRBV12-3 or TRBV12-4 and TRBJ2-7; 9 bases are a match to TRBD1. The CDR3 covers 13 residues. V lost 5 bases and J lost 5; bases outside the gene matches: 4.

In DNA, the CDR3 is TGTGCCAGCAGCTCCGGGACTAGCGGGACCAATGAGCAGTACTTC. This codes for CASSSGTSGTNEQYF. The rearrangement links TRBV9 to TRBJ2-7; 13 bases fit TRBD2. V shed 4 bases and J 7 bases; nucleotides not matched to a gene: 8. The CDR3 has 15 residues. From germline, CDR1 is SGDLS and CDR2 YYNGEE.

The chain carries TRBV9 and TRBJ1-1; no firm D call. In germline, CDR1 is SGDLS, CDR2 YYNGEE. The germline V and J ends were trimmed by 0 bases and 2 bases, with 8 bases remaining between them. This CDR3 is 14 amino acids long. CDR3 sequence reads: CASSVVSENTEAFF. CDR3 sequence (DNA): TGTGCCAGCAGCGTAGTATCCGAAAACACTGAAGCTTTCTTT.

The chain employs TRBV29-1 and TRBJ1-2, with 7 bases fitting TRBD1. The CDR3 covers 14 residues. Germline V gives CDR1 SQVTM, CDR2 ANQGSEA. With V trimmed by 6 bases and J by 3 bases, 10 bases remained unmatched. The CDR3 spells CSVVTGDADYGYTF. CDR3 bases: TGCAGCGTAGTAACAGGGGACGCAGACTATGGCTACACCTTC. The full variable domain, its missing parts supplied by reference TRBV29-1 and TRBJ1-2, is SAVISQKPSRDICQRGTSLTIQCQVDSQVTMMFWYRQQPGQSLTLIATANQGSEATYESGFVIDKFPISRPNLTFSTLTVSNMSPEDSSIYLCSVVTGDADYGYTFGSGTRLTVV.

The count of this clonotype is one. The chain couples TRBV5-1 to TRBJ2-1; TRBD1 matches at 12 bases. CDR1 SGHRS and CDR2 YFSETQ come from the germline V gene. The CDR3 is 13 amino acids. J was trimmed by 14 bases and V by 5 bases; bases with no gene match: 8. The CDR3 DNA reads as TGCGCCAGCAGTCCCGGGACAGGGGGCTATAAGTTCTTC. The encoded protein is CASSPGTGGYKFF.

This clonotype was seen only once. V gene TRBV21-1 combines with J gene TRBJ2-5; TRBD2 was called by the table and not checked on the DNA. TRBV21-1 is given as a pseudogene. This CDR3 spans 15 amino acids. The CDR3 DNA follows: TGTGCCAGCAGCGAGAAGCGGGCCCTCCAAGAGACCCAGTACTTC. Its translation is CASSEKRALQETQYF.

The gene calls are TRBV12-3 or TRBV12-4 and TRBJ2-1; possible D gene TRBD1, 5 bases. The CDR3 is 14 amino acids. V lost 5 bases to trimming and J lost 6 bases, with 14 bases between them. CDR3 sequence reads: CASSPLRQLNEQFF. The CDR3 coding sequence is TGTGCCAGCAGTCCCCTCCGACAGCTCAATGAGCAGTTCTTC.

This clonotype was recorded once. DNA for the CDR3: TGCAGTGCTAGGGGTGCGGGCGAGAACTATGGCTACACCTTC. Translating it yields CSARGAGENYGYTF. V usage is TRBV20-1 and J usage is TRBJ1-2; D call uncertain. The CDR3 totals 14 residues. The germline gives CDR1 DFQATT, CDR2 SNEGSKA (reference sequence). V was shortened by 3 bases and J by 2 bases, with 13 bases between the two germline ends.

This clonotype was observed a few times. The chain carries TRBV20-1 and TRBJ2-3, with D unresolved. The germline V gene has CDR1 DFQATT and CDR2 SNEGSKA (reference sequence). V lost 6 bases to trimming and J lost 2 bases, with 15 bases between them. The CDR3 spans 14 residues. The CDR3 is CSAVDLSPTDTQYF. CDR3 DNA: TGCAGTGCCGTCGACCTGAGCCCCACAGATACGCAGTATTTT.

This clonotype turned up a few times. The chain couples TRBV24-1 to TRBJ2-3; the D is unclear. Germline V gene data show CDR1 as KGHDR and CDR2 as SFDVKD. V was trimmed by 4 bases and J by 4 bases, leaving 11 bases between them. CDR3 length: 14 residues. The CDR3: CATSDAAGPDTQYF. For the CDR3, the DNA is TGTGCCACCAGTGACGCCGCCGGTCCAGATACGCAGTATTTT.

The chain recombines TRBV29-1 with TRBJ2-1; 9 nucleotides match TRBD2. This CDR3 region has 16 residues. The V gene's germline CDR1 is SQVTM and CDR2 ANQGSEA. Unmatched junction bases numbered 13, after V lost 2 bases and J lost 8 bases. CDR3 in DNA: TGCAGCGTTGAACTTCTAGCGGGGATCCCCGAGGATGAGCAGTTCTTC. Translation: CSVELLAGIPEDEQFF.

This clonotype was counted only a few times. The chain combines TRBV12-3 or TRBV12-4 with TRBJ2-1, with TRBD2 matching 14 bases. This CDR3 contains 17 residues. V was clipped by 8 bases and J by 1 base; unmatched bases: 7. CDR3: CASGGLAGVLSYNEQFF. In nucleotides, the CDR3 is TGTGCCAGCGGGGGACTAGCGGGAGTTTTGTCCTACAATGAGCAGTTCTTC.

The J gene is TRBJ2-7, the V gene TRBV20-1, with 8 nucleotides matching TRBD1. The CDR3 sequence is 14 residues long. The V gene end was trimmed by 2 bases and the J gene end by 5 bases; junction bases not matched to a gene: 8. CDR1 is DFQATT, CDR2 SNEGSKA, per germline (reference sequence). The CDR3 reads CSARPPTGGNEQYF. The DNA of the CDR3 is TGCAGTGCTAGACCGCCTACAGGGGGGAACGAGCAGTACTTC.

The chain joins TRBV7-6 to TRBJ2-7; the D gene is possibly TRBD1 (6 bases). The CDR3 contains 16 residues. Trimming shortened V by 5 bases and J by 2 bases, and 19 bases separated the two germline ends. Per germline, CDR1 SGHVS and CDR2 FNYEAQ. The CDR3 region is CASSPTEGRGAYEQYF. Here the CDR3 DNA reads TGTGCCAGCAGCCCTACAGAGGGCAGGGGTGCCTACGAGCAGTACTTC.

The rearrangement uses TRBV12-3 or TRBV12-4 and TRBJ1-1; no definite D call. This CDR3 spans 12 amino acids. The V end lost 2 bases, the J end lost 3 bases, and 4 bases lay between the germline ends. In nucleotides, the CDR3 is TGTGCCAGCAGTTTAAGCTACACTGAAGCTTTCTTT. Amino acid sequence: CASSLSYTEAFF.

V gene TRBV12-3 or TRBV12-4 combines with J gene TRBJ2-7; D call uncertain. The CDR3 is 15 residues long. Trimming removed 5 bases from V and 2 bases from J, with 16 bases in between. The CDR3 coding sequence is TGTGCCAGCAGTCCCGACGGTCAACAAGCCTACGAGCAGTACTTC. Protein: CASSPDGQQAYEQYF.